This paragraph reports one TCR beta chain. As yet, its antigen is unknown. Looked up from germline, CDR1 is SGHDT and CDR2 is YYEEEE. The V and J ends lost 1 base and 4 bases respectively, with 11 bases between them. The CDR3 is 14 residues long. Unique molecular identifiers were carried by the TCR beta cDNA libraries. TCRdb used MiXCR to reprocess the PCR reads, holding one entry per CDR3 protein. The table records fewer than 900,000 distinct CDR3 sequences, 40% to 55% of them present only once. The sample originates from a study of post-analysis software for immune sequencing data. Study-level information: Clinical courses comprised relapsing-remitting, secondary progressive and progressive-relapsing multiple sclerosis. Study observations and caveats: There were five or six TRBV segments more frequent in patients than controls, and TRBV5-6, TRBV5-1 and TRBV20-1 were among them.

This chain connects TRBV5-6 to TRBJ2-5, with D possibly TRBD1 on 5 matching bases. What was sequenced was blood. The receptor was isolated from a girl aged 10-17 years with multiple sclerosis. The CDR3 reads CASSLQGMGETQYF. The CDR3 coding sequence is TGTGCCAGCAGCTTGCAGGGAATGGGAGAGACCCAGTACTTC.